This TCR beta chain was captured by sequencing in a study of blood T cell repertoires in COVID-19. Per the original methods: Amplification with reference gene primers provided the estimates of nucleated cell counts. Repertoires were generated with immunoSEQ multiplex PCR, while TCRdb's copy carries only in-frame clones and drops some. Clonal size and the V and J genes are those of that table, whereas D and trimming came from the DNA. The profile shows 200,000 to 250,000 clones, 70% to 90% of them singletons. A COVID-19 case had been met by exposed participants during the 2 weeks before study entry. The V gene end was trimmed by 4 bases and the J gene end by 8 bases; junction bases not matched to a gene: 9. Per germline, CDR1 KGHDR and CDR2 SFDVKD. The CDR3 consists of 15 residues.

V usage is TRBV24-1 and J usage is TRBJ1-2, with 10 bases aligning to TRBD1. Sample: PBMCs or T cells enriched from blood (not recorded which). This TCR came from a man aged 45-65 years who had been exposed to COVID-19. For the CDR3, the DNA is TGTGCCACCAGTGACCGAGACAGGGGGCCAGAGGGCTACACCTTC. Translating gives CATSDRDRGPEGYTF.